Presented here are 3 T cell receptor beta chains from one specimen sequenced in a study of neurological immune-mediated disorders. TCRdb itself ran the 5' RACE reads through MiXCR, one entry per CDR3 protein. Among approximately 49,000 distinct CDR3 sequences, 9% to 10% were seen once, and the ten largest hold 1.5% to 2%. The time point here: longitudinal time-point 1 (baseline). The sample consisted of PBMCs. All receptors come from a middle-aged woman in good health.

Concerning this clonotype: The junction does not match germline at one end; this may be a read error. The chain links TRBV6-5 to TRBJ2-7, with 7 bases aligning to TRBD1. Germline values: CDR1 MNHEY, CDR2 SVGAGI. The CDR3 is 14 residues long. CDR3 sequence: CVSSYSRQGNEQYF. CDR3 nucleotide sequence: TGTGTCAGCAGTTACTCGCGACAGGGAAACGAGCAGTACTTC.

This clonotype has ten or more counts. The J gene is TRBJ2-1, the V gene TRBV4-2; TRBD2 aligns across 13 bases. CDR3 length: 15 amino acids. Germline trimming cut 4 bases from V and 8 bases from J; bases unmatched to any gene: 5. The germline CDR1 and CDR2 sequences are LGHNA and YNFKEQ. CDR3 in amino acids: CASSPPGTSGDEQFF. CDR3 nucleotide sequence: TGTGCCAGCAGCCCCCCCGGGACTAGCGGGGATGAGCAGTTCTTC.

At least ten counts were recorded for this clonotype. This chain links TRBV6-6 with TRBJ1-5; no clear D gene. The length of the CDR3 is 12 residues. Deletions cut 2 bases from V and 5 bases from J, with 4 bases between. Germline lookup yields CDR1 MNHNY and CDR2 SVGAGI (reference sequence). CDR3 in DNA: TGTGCCAGCAGTTACGGCGATCAGCCCCAGCATTTT. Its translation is CASSYGDQPQHF.